The present TCR beta chain was sequenced within a study of human T cells and chemical hapten exposure. TCRdb used MiXCR to reprocess the RACE reads, holding one entry per CDR3 protein. Of around 300,000 distinct CDR3 sequences listed, approximately 7.5% are singletons. Germline V gene sequence: CDR1 ENHRY, CDR2 SYGVKD. V was pared by 11 bases and J by 5 bases, with 16 bases between. CDR3 length equals 12 residues. Time point noted: pre-sensitization, week 0. Sample treatment: therapeutic diphenylcyclopropenone sensitization with weekly scalp DPC. This clonotype turned up a few times. The sample consisted of whole blood, taken in connection with sensitization to the hapten diphenylcyclopropenone (DPC). The sequence was collected from a man between 18 and 35 years old with alopecia areata. Some clones in this sample may be carry-over from other donors' samples. The J gene is TRBJ2-7, the V gene TRBV10-3, with D unclear. CDR3 region: CALGDESHEQYF. CDR3 nucleotides: TGTGCCCTCGGAGATGAGTCCCACGAGCAGTACTTC.